This T cell receptor (beta chain) was identified in a study of post-analysis software for immune sequencing data. General study points: Five or six TRBV segments (TRBV5-6, TRBV5-1 and TRBV20-1 among them) occurred more frequently in patients than in controls.

Tagging with unique molecular identifiers was a feature of the TCR beta cDNA libraries. TCRdb recomputed calls from the PCR reads with MiXCR, one row per CDR3 protein. Among under 200,000 distinct CDR3 sequences listed, around 34% were seen once. This clonotype was counted a few times. Its antigen is not identified. V dropped 3 bases and J dropped 5; count of bases not matched to a gene: 13. Per germline, CDR1 LNHNV and CDR2 YYDKDF (reference sequence). CDR3 length: 16 amino acids. This clonotype originated in a girl aged 10 to 17 with multiple sclerosis. The sequencing here drew on blood, taken after autologous hematopoietic stem cell transplantation. The chain recombines TRBV15 with TRBJ2-7, with 7 bases that match TRBD1. The CDR3 spells CATSRIQGILAHEQYF. The CDR3 DNA sequence: TGTGCCACCAGCAGGATACAGGGGATTCTTGCTCACGAGCAGTACTTC.